This TCR beta chain is from a study of shared clonotypes between healthy human individuals. Overall study results and limits: Clonotype sharing among donors was thought likely to change with sequencing depth.

Deep was the level at which the assay was run. The table came from immunoSEQ multiplex PCR; TCRdb's copy has only in-frame clones and leaves some out. The sample has about 610,000 clones; around 97% are singletons. As concerns this clone: Its specificity is unknown.

CD4+ cell separation produced CD45RA+ naive and CD45RA-negative memory subsets. J was trimmed by 0 bases and V by 5 bases; bases with no gene match: 5. This CDR3 has 15 amino acids. Germline loops: CDR1 SEHNR, CDR2 FQNEAQ (reference sequence). The sequence was obtained from a woman aged 25 to 39 in good health. The chain uses TRBV7-9 and TRBJ2-7; 9 bases agree with TRBD1. The sequencing input was naive CD4+ T cells sorted from blood. Sample subset: CD45RA+ positively selected. The CDR3 spells CASSPMTGGSYEQYF. For the CDR3, the DNA is TGTGCCAGCAGCCCAATGACAGGGGGCTCCTACGAGCAGTACTTC.